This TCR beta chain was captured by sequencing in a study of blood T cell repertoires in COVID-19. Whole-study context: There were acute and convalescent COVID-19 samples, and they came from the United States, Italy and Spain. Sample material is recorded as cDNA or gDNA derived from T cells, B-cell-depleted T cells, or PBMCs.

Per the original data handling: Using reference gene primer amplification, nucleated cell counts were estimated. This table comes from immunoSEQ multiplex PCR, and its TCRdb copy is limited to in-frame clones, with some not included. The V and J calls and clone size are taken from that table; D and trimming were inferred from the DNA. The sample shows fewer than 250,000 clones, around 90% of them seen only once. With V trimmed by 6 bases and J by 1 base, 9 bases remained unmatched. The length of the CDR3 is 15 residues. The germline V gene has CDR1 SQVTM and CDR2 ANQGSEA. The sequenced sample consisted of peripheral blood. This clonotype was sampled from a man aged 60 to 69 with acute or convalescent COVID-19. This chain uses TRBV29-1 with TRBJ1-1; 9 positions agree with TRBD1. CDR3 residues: CSVAYRGRKNTEAFF. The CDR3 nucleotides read TGCAGCGTAGCTTACAGGGGGCGGAAGAACACTGAAGCTTTCTTT.